The next 10 T cell receptor beta chains were all read from a single sample in a study of cytomegalovirus exposure and HLA in healthy donors. Both 60 Vbeta primers and 13 Jbeta primers went into the PCR. TCRdb's copy holds only in-frame clones and misses some; the assay was immunoSEQ multiplex PCR. The sample has about 190,000 clones, 70% to 80% seen once. The sequenced material came from PBMCs. Receptors were obtained from a woman aged 30 to 39 in good health and CMV-seropositive.

This chain uses TRBV6-4 with TRBJ2-7; TRBD2 is a possible D gene (6 bases). The CDR3 loop spans 12 amino acids. Trimming took 3 bases from V and 7 from J, leaving 10 bases between them. CDR1 is MRHNA, CDR2 SNTAGT, per germline. CDR3 in DNA: TGTGCCAGCAGTGAAATACGGGGGGAGCAGTACTTC. Protein sequence: CASSEIRGEQYF.

This clone appeared once. The rearrangement links TRBV6-5 to TRBJ2-2; possible D gene TRBD1, 6 bases. The ends were cut back, 6 bases at V and 3 bases at J, with 14 bases in the middle. The germline V gene encodes CDR1 MNHEY and CDR2 SVGAGI. The CDR3 loop spans 15 amino acids. CDR3 DNA sequence: TGTGCCAGCAGAGAGGGGGTAGGATACACCGGGGAGCTGTTTTTT. Translated, it gives CASREGVGYTGELFF.

The sample holds a few counts of this clone. The chain has TRBV30 and TRBJ1-4; 10 nucleotides line up with TRBD1. Trimming at V came to 1 base and at J to 6 bases, leaving 2 bases not matched to a gene. Germline V lookup: CDR1 GTSNPN, CDR2 SVGIG (reference sequence). The CDR3 extends over 14 amino acids. Written as DNA, the CDR3 is TGTGCCTGGAGTGCGACAGGGGGCGATGAAAAACTGTTTTTT. It translates to CAWSATGGDEKLFF.

CDR3 sequence: CASSPVGGDEKLFF. As DNA, the CDR3 is TGCGCCAGCAGCCCGGTAGGGGGGGATGAAAAACTGTTTTTT. The chain uses TRBV5-1 and TRBJ1-4; tentatively, D is TRBD1 (6 bases). Trimming stripped 4 bases from V and 6 bases from J, with 13 bases between. The germline V gene has CDR1 SGHRS and CDR2 YFSETQ. This CDR3 spans 14 amino acids.

V gene TRBV11-2 combines with J gene TRBJ2-7; D gene ambiguous. Germline values: CDR1 SGHAT, CDR2 FQNNGV. CDR3 length equals 15 residues. Trimming removed 4 bases at V and 0 bases at J, with 13 bases between. The CDR3 loop reads CASSSSPPSSYEQYF. The DNA of the CDR3 is TGTGCCAGCAGCTCGTCCCCTCCGAGCTCCTACGAGCAGTACTTC.

This chain connects TRBV6-5 to TRBJ2-5; D unclear. In germline, CDR1 is MNHEY, CDR2 SVGAGI. V shed 6 bases and J shed 6 bases, with 11 bases lying between them. There are 12 residues in the CDR3. CDR3: CASSTITKTQYF. Written as DNA, the CDR3 is TGTGCCAGCAGCACTATCACGAAGACCCAGTACTTC.

This clone was found a few times. The chain uses TRBV5-4 and TRBJ2-7, with 8 bases lining up with TRBD1. This CDR3 has 16 residues. The trim removed 3 bases at V and 6 bases at J, leaving 14 bases unmatched. CDR1 and CDR2 (germline): SGHNT, YYREEE (reference sequence). The CDR3 DNA sequence: TGTGCCAGCAGCTCACCCGGGTCAGGGGGCTCGGTCGAGCAGTACTTC. Amino acid sequence: CASSSPGSGGSVEQYF.

This clone occurred once. The chain joins TRBV30 to TRBJ2-4; TRBD1 matches 7 bases. The CDR3 is 14 residues long. V was pared by 4 bases and J by 0 bases, with 3 bases of the junction left unmatched. CDR1 is GTSNPN and CDR2 is SVGIG in the germline V gene (reference sequence). CDR3: CAWTRQGAKNIQYF. In nucleotides, the CDR3 is TGTGCCTGGACTCGACAGGGAGCCAAAAACATTCAGTACTTC.

The rearrangement links TRBV9 to TRBJ1-1, with 9 bases identical to TRBD1. The CDR3 has 14 amino acids. V lost 3 bases and J lost 1; bases outside the gene matches: 1. The germline V gene has CDR1 SGDLS and CDR2 YYNGEE. CDR3 nucleotide sequence: TGTGCCAGCAGCGAGGGACAGGGGAACACTGAAGCTTTCTTT. Protein: CASSEGQGNTEAFF.

This chain joins TRBV19 and TRBJ2-1; D might be TRBD1 (7 bases). Trimming removed 4 bases at V and 1 base at J, with 11 bases between. The CDR3 has 15 amino acids. The germline gives CDR1 LNHDA, CDR2 SQIVND (reference sequence). This CDR3 reads CASSTRGRSYNEQFF. In DNA, the CDR3 is TGTGCCAGTAGTACCAGGGGGAGGTCCTACAATGAGCAGTTCTTC.